The 6 T cell receptor beta chains given below trace back to one sample, sequenced in a study of T cell repertoires in cytomegalovirus infection. No antigen is known for these receptors. TCRdb analysed the reads with MiXCR anew, one entry per CDR3 protein. The table includes approximately 990,000 distinct CDR3 sequences, less than 35% detected once. Source: cultured CD8+ T cells from PBMCs, taken from culture after CMV antigen stimulation. All receptors come from a human donor in good health (CMV status not recorded). Some clones in this sample may be carry-over from other donors' samples.

The chain has TRBV19 and TRBJ1-5; 8 nucleotides align to TRBD1. Germline V gene sequence: CDR1 LNHDA, CDR2 SQIVND (reference sequence). This CDR3 comprises 17 residues. Trimming took 7 bases from V and 4 from J; bases not matched to a gene: 15. The CDR3 bases are TGTGCCAGTACCCACTCCTCAGGGGGCTATCGAAATCAGCCCCAGCATTTT. Amino acid sequence: CASTHSSGGYRNQPQHF.

The chain uses TRBV27 and TRBJ1-6; the D is unclear. V shed 7 bases and J shed 10 bases, with 17 bases lying between them. CDR3 size: 14 residues. The V gene's germline CDR1 is MNHEY and CDR2 SMNVEV (reference sequence). DNA for the CDR3: TGTGCCAGCATGATCCGCGGAGGCAGCTCACCCCTCCACTTT. Translating gives CASMIRGGSSPLHF.

This clonotype was recorded many times. J is TRBJ2-7 and V is TRBV6-5; 8 positions agree with TRBD1. The CDR3 has 16 amino acids. Germline lookup yields CDR1 MNHEY and CDR2 SVGAGI. V lost 0 bases and J lost 1; bases outside the gene matches: 5. The chain's CDR3 is CASSYSSGTGSYEQYF. The CDR3 DNA follows: TGTGCCAGCAGTTACTCATCTGGGACAGGATCCTACGAGCAGTACTTC.

This clonotype was detected a few times. The chain recombines TRBV5-6 with TRBJ2-5, with 7 bases matching TRBD1. This CDR3 spans 14 amino acids. Unmatched junction bases numbered 7, after V lost 3 bases and J lost 5 bases. In germline, CDR1 is SGHDT, CDR2 YYEEEE. DNA for the CDR3: TGTGCCAGCAGCTCCATGACAGGGTACGAGACCCAGTACTTC. Translating gives CASSSMTGYETQYF.

A single count supports this clonotype. CDR3 in amino acids: CASSAKVAGAGNQPQHF. The CDR3 nucleotides are TGTGCCAGCAGTGCGAAAGTGGCGGGAGCCGGGAATCAGCCCCAGCATTTT. V is TRBV6-1 and J is TRBJ1-5; D is unresolved. CDR1 is MNHNS and CDR2 is SASEGT in the germline V gene. This CDR3 comprises 17 residues. Trimming shortened V by 4 bases and J by 4 bases, and 20 bases separated the two germline ends.

The V call is TRBV29-1, the J call TRBJ1-2, with D tentatively TRBD1 (5 bases). V was clipped by 3 bases and J by 4 bases, with 9 bases between them. The CDR3 extends over 12 amino acids. CDR1 and CDR2 from the germline V gene are SQVTM and ANQGSEA. This chain's CDR3 is CSVDGHSYGYTF. For the CDR3, the DNA is TGCAGCGTTGATGGACACAGCTATGGCTACACCTTC.